These 11 T cell receptor beta chains originate from one sample sequenced in a study of shared clonotypes between healthy human individuals. Libraries were prepared by immunoSEQ multiplex PCR; TCRdb keeps only in-frame clonotypes and omits some of them. The sample has around 1.9 million clones; 93% are singletons. Naive CD8 populations comprised CD45RO-negative cells positively selected for CCR7, excluding terminally differentiated effector memory CD45RA+ cells. The sequenced sample was naive CD8+ T cells from PBMCs. These receptors were taken from a young man in good health. Some clones in this sample may be carry-over from other donors' samples.

The rearrangement uses TRBV4-1 and TRBJ1-1, with D perhaps matching TRBD1 (5 bases). Germline values: CDR1 MGHRA, CDR2 YSYEKL. The V end was cut by 4 bases, the J end by 0 bases, with 21 bases between. This CDR3 has 18 amino acids. DNA of the CDR3: TGCGCCAGCAGCCTGATGGGGCATGTTAGCTCCTTGAACACTGAAGCTTTCTTT. Its protein is CASSLMGHVSSLNTEAFF.

This chain connects TRBV29-1 to TRBJ2-1; 7 bases line up with TRBD1. The CDR3 spans 13 residues. Germline assignment: CDR1 SQVTM and CDR2 ANQGSEA. The trim removed 4 bases at V and 10 bases at J, leaving 10 bases unmatched. CDR3 DNA sequence: TGCAGCGTTGTGCCGGGACAGCCTTGGGAGCAGTTCTTC. It is translated as CSVVPGQPWEQFF.

V usage is TRBV27 and J usage is TRBJ1-1; the match to TRBD1 covers 8 bases. Trimming cost V 6 bases and J 4 bases; bases outside gene matches: 4. Looked up from germline, CDR1 is MNHEY and CDR2 is SMNVEV (reference sequence). This CDR3 has 13 residues. CDR3 sequence: CASRHDRGTEAFF. The CDR3 region has the DNA TGTGCCAGCAGACACGACAGGGGCACTGAAGCTTTCTTT.

The chain uses TRBV7-9 and TRBJ2-2; no reliable D call. The CDR3 is made up of 16 amino acids. Germline CDR1 is SEHNR and CDR2 is FQNEAQ (reference sequence). Deletions cut 1 base from V and 6 bases from J, with 15 bases between. The CDR3 nucleotides read TGTGCCAGCAGCTTAGACCAGGTTAGGACGGCCGGGGAGCTGTTTTTT. Residues: CASSLDQVRTAGELFF.

This chain links TRBV7-9 with TRBJ1-1; weak D call: TRBD1 (6 bases). Trimming took off 4 bases at V and 1 base at J, with 16 bases between the two ends. Germline CDR1 is SEHNR and CDR2 is FQNEAQ (reference sequence). The CDR3 spans 16 residues. The CDR3 here is CASSSRSGTSNTEAFF. The CDR3 DNA reads TGTGCCAGCAGCTCCCGGAGTGGGACATCGAACACTGAAGCTTTCTTT.

This clone has only a few counts. The chain employs TRBV28 and TRBJ1-1, with D uncertain. Germline CDR1 reads MDHEN; CDR2 reads SYDVKM. The CDR3 is 14 amino acids. The V end was cut by 10 bases, the J end by 1 base, with 16 bases between. CDR3 in DNA: TGTGCCATCCAACGTGGGAAGGAGAACACTGAAGCTTTCTTT. Encoded protein: CAIQRGKENTEAFF.

The rearrangement uses TRBV7-7 and TRBJ1-4; no firm D call. CDR1 is SSHAT and CDR2 is FNYEAQ in the germline V gene (reference sequence). There are 13 residues in the CDR3. CDR3 region: CVVLEGFREKLFF. In DNA, the CDR3 is TGTGTGGTGCTGGAGGGCTTTAGGGAAAAACTGTTTTTT.

Details on this clone: Other nucleotide sequences from this sample produce the same CDR3. This sequence joins TRBV15 and TRBJ2-1; D not certain. From germline, CDR1 is LNHNV and CDR2 YYDKDF (reference sequence). The CDR3 length is 14 residues. V was clipped by 3 bases and J by 0 bases, with 6 bases between them. As DNA, the CDR3 is TGTGCCACCAGCAGTGATCTCTCCTACAATGAGCAGTTCTTC. Amino acids: CATSSDLSYNEQFF.

The chain employs TRBV4-1 and TRBJ2-3; D is uncertain. Germline V gene sequence: CDR1 MGHRA, CDR2 YSYEKL. V lost 1 base and J 2 bases, leaving 10 bases between the germline ends. The CDR3 loop spans 15 amino acids. DNA of the CDR3: TGCGCCAGCAGCCAAGTCCAACGGATCACAGATACGCAGTATTTT. This sequence encodes CASSQVQRITDTQYF.

The chain carries TRBV6-1 and TRBJ2-3; no definite D call. CDR3 length equals 12 residues. Germline V gene sequence: CDR1 MNHNS, CDR2 SASEGT. V was shortened by 3 bases and J by 5 bases, with 6 bases between the two germline ends. The CDR3 is CASSDLVDTQYF. CDR3 coding DNA: TGTGCCAGCAGTGATTTGGTAGATACGCAGTATTTT.

This clone was seen a handful of times. The rearrangement links TRBV10-3 to TRBJ1-2; TRBD1 might be the D (6 bases). Trimming removed 10 bases at V and 4 bases at J, with 22 bases between. This CDR3 region has 15 residues. The V gene's germline CDR1 is ENHRY and CDR2 SYGVKD. CDR3 sequence reads: CATVESRGFGYGYTF. The CDR3 coding sequence is TGTGCCACGGTGGAGAGCAGGGGCTTTGGCTATGGCTACACCTTC.